These T cell receptor beta chains were read from a single sample in a study of identical twins. TCRdb re-derived calls from the 5' RACE reads in MiXCR, one entry per CDR3 protein. The sample comprises about 100,000 distinct CDR3 sequences, 5.9% of which are singletons, and approximately 12% rests with the top ten. Sequencing input: memory T cells sorted from blood. These receptors all stem from a woman aged 45-65 years in good health. The CDR3 runs from the conserved cysteine through the conserved F or W. The D gene is left open where the match is weak. Not every row has a clone size; where given, it reads once, few, many or a size class.

CDR3: CASSPAGGRSYEQYF
DNA: TGTGCCAGCTCCCCAGCGGGAGGCCGCTCCTACGAGCAGTACTTC
J: TRBJ2-7
D: TRBD2
V: TRBV18
size: .

CDR3: CASSPGLAGGYEQYF
DNA: TGTGCCAGCAGCCCGGGACTAGCGGGAGGGTACGAGCAGTACTTC
J: TRBJ2-7
D: TRBD2
V: TRBV5-6
size: few

CDR3: CASRDSGGNQPQHF
DNA: TGTGCCAGCAGAGACTCAGGGGGCAATCAGCCCCAGCATTTT
J: TRBJ1-5
D: .
V: TRBV25-1
size: many

CDR3: CASSLLQPGAKNIQYF
DNA: TGTGCCAGCAGCTTATTACAGCCAGGAGCCAAAAACATTCAGTACTTC
J: TRBJ2-4
D: .
V: TRBV7-9
size: many

CDR3: CASRPGDTLDTQYF
DNA: TGTGCCAGCAGACCCGGGGACACGTTAGATACGCAGTATTTT
J: TRBJ2-3
D: .
V: TRBV7-8
size: many

CDR3: CASSLDGTPGGGYTF
DNA: TGTGCCAGCAGCTTGGATGGGACTCCCGGTGGTGGCTACACCTTC
J: TRBJ1-2
D: .
V: TRBV5-6
size: many

CDR3: CASSLYGSGANVLTF
DNA: TGTGCCAGCAGCTTGTACGGCTCTGGGGCCAACGTCCTGACTTTC
J: TRBJ2-6
D: .
V: TRBV5-5
size: few

CDR3: CSVEYGLGDEQYF
DNA: TGCAGCGTTGAGTATGGCCTGGGGGACGAGCAGTACTTC
J: TRBJ2-7
D: .
V: TRBV29-1
size: many

CDR3: CASSAGTSGSWYEQYF
DNA: TGTGCCAGCAGCGCCGGGACTAGCGGGAGTTGGTACGAGCAGTACTTC
J: TRBJ2-7
D: TRBD2
V: TRBV7-8
size: many

CDR3: CATSRIPRDRGLLRSETQYF
DNA: TGTGCCACCAGTCGTATTCCCCGTGACAGGGGCCTTCTGAGGAGTGAGACCCAGTACTTC
J: TRBJ2-5
D: TRBD1
V: TRBV24-1
size: many